This T cell receptor beta chain was recorded in a study of T cells in tuberculosis (dated by TCRdb to the late 2010s). Study-level background: In the study, CD1B tetramers and high-throughput TCR immunosequencing were combined to characterize T cells specific for the mycobacterial lipid antigen glucose monomycolate (GMM). A South African clinical cohort compared IGRA-negative adolescents, IGRA-positive adolescents with latent tuberculosis and adults with active tuberculosis, approximately ten per group. The full study reports these points: Active tuberculosis TCR-alpha repertoires showed smaller mean NN-distances to GMM-specific TCRs than IGRA-negative controls, suggesting clonal expansion of these TCRs. Clinical samples were chosen by availability of cryopreserved specimens, and active tuberculosis cases were adults while controls were adolescents. Smaller NN-distances were partly driven by shorter CDR3-alpha lengths in active tuberculosis patients, and statistical significance was not reached for the TCR-beta difference. A classifier using the diverse GMM-specific repertoire reached approximately 90% accuracy (AUROC around 0.91), compared with over 60% accuracy using GEM motif frequencies.

Clipping removes 4 bases from V and 6 bases from J, with 4 as the unmatched junction base count. The germline V gene provides CDR1 SGHRS and CDR2 YFSETQ. From the cysteine through the phenylalanine, the CDR3 covers 13 amino acids. The DNA shown is the 39-base CDR3, in frame from base 1. The immunoSEQ multiplex PCR assay was used to generate TCR libraries, with TCR-beta and/or TCR-alpha/delta assays applied to each sample. Amplified TCR libraries were sequenced on the Illumina high-throughput platform. The authors processed their data as follows. Clustering and dimensionality reduction were performed using pairwise TCRdist distances among GMM-specific receptors from ex vivo sorted or in vitro expanded T cells. Each clinical repertoire was assigned a mean NN-distance score, defined as the average TCRdist to the nearest 10% of tetramer-positive reference sequences. To compute GEM TCR motif frequency, the fraction of unique TCRs matching known GEM sequences by V/J usage and CDR3 length was calculated. Linear discriminant analysis with leave-one-out cross-validation, implemented in scikit-learn, was used to classify active tuberculosis. TCRdb retrieved this table from immuneACCESS and kept in-frame rearrangements only. Not all clones are present; in checked studies, unresolved V genes account for under half, and no reason is known for the remainder. The V and J calls and clone size come from that table; D and trimming were worked out from the DNA. Here the sample has 40,000 to 50,000 clones; 95% occur a single time. The ten largest clones add up to around 3.5% of the sample.

Of note for this clone: Its cognate antigen has yet to be identified. Base-call qualities are not available, and no considerably larger clone is one nucleotide away.

At study entry, adolescents were screened for latent tuberculosis infection by tuberculin skin test and QuantiFERON-TB GOLD In-Tube IGRA. Immunosequencing was performed on unsorted cryopreserved PBMC and covered 75,000 to 100,000 T cells per clinical donor on average. Eleven high schools in the Worcester region of the Western Cape, South Africa, served as enrollment sites for adolescents aged 12 to 18 years. Around ten M. tuberculosis-infected adolescents and around 10 uninfected adolescents, matched for age and sex, were selected. PBMC from adolescents were isolated by density centrifugation from freshly drawn heparinized blood and then cryopreserved.

This clonotype originated in a donor between 10 and 35 years old with latent tuberculosis or without tuberculosis infection. The sample taken for sequencing was PBMCs. The V gene is TRBV5-1 and the J gene is TRBJ1-2; a stretch of 9 junction bases matches TRBD1. The CDR3 region: CASSTQGADGYTF. The DNA reads TGCGCCAGCAGCACACAGGGGGCCGATGGCTACACCTTC.